This is a list of T cell receptor beta chains from one sample in a study of blood T cell repertoires in COVID-19. The table came from immunoSEQ multiplex PCR; TCRdb's copy has only in-frame clones and leaves some out. The table includes under 200,000 clones, about 80% detected once. The source material was PBMCs or T cells enriched from blood (not recorded which). All receptors derive from a man aged 45-65 years who had recovered from COVID-19. The CDR3 runs from the conserved cysteine through the conserved F or W. D genes are given only for firm matches. Where a row states a size, it is once, few, many or the class of an expanded clone; other rows omit it.

>TRBD1|TRBJ1-4|TRBV7-8|once
CASSLVSGTGPPKLFF
TGTGCCAGCAGCTTAGTATCGGGGACAGGGCCTCCTAAACTGTTTTTT
>NA|TRBJ1-4|TRBV11-3|NA
CASSPGAAEKLFF
TGTGCCAGCAGCCCCGGAGCAGCTGAAAAACTGTTTTTT
>TRBD1|TRBJ1-1|TRBV18|once
CASSPLQGTGGTEAFF
TGTGCCAGCTCACCCTTACAGGGGACAGGGGGCACTGAAGCTTTCTTT
>NA|TRBJ2-2|TRBV11-2|NA
CASSSRAGSTTGELFF
TGTGCCAGCAGCTCTAGGGCGGGGTCTACCACCGGGGAGCTGTTTTTT
>NA|TRBJ2-3|TRBV29-1|NA
CSVRHGATPDTQYF
TGCAGCGTCCGCCATGGGGCTACTCCAGATACGCAGTATTTT
>NA|TRBJ1-1|TRBV6-6|NA
CASSLPGGNTEAFF
TGTGCCAGCAGCTTACCGGGGGGGAACACTGAAGCTTTCTTT
>NA|TRBJ1-5|TRBV5-8|NA
CASSFRGSNQPQHF
TGTGCCAGCAGCTTTAGGGGTAGCAATCAGCCCCAGCATTTT
>NA|TRBJ2-2|TRBV30|NA
CAWSLYPQGAGELFF
TGTGCCTGGAGTCTCTACCCCCAGGGCGCCGGGGAGCTGTTTTTT
>NA|TRBJ2-7|TRBV3-1/TRBV3-2|NA
CASSHAVADEQYF
TGTGCCAGCAGCCACGCGGTGGCGGACGAGCAGTACTTC
>NA|TRBJ1-2|TRBV4-1|NA
CASSQGRTRYYGYTF
TGCGCCAGCAGCCAAGGGAGAACCAGATACTATGGCTACACCTTC
>NA|TRBJ1-5|TRBV21-1|NA
CASSKPGPTGVGQPQHF
TGTGCCAGCAGCAAACCCGGCCCAACAGGGGTTGGGCAGCCCCAGCATTTT
>NA|TRBJ2-7|TRBV11-2|NA
CASSDQALASYEQYF
TGTGCCAGCAGCGACCAAGCCCTAGCGAGTTACGAGCAGTACTTC
>NA|TRBJ2-1|TRBV12-3/TRBV12-4|NA
CASSLMGAHEQFF
TGTGCCAGCAGTTTAATGGGCGCCCATGAGCAGTTCTTC
>TRBD1|TRBJ1-6|TRBV6-5|NA
CASRTGQGFNSPLHF
TGTGCCAGCAGAACGGGACAGGGGTTTAATTCACCCCTCCACTTT
>NA|TRBJ2-2|TRBV9|few
CASSVEGTGAGELFF
TGTGCCAGCAGCGTCGAAGGAACCGGGGCCGGGGAGCTGTTTTTT
>NA|TRBJ1-1|TRBV6-1|NA
CASSEQEELEAFF
TGTGCCAGCAGTGAACAGGAAGAACTCGAAGCTTTCTTT
>TRBD1|TRBJ1-1|TRBV18|NA
CASSPPGDSEAFF
TGTGCCAGCTCACCACCGGGGGACAGCGAAGCTTTCTTT
>NA|TRBJ2-1|TRBV7-8|NA
CASSLGLNYEQFF
TGTGCCAGCAGCTTAGGCCTAAACTATGAGCAGTTCTTC
>TRBD1|TRBJ1-2|TRBV18|NA
CASSPSRTTGVSYGYTF
TGTGCCAGCTCACCTTCTAGGACGACAGGGGTTTCCTATGGCTACACCTTC
>TRBD2|TRBJ2-5|TRBV5-1|once
CASSLALAGGPQETQYF
TGCGCCAGCAGCTTGGCCCTAGCGGGGGGTCCACAAGAGACCCAGTACTTC
>NA|TRBJ2-7|TRBV6-5|NA
CASSYSAGQRSYEQYF
TGTGCCAGCAGTTACTCGGCAGGCCAACGCTCCTACGAGCAGTACTTC
>NA|TRBJ2-7|TRBV5-6|NA
CASSLQGNVYEQYF
TGTGCCAGCAGCTTACAGGGAAACGTCTACGAGCAGTACTTC
>TRBD1|TRBJ2-5|TRBV4-1|NA
CASSQDPRGPGETQYF
TGCGCCAGCAGCCAAGATCCCAGGGGGCCGGGTGAGACCCAGTACTTC
>TRBD1|TRBJ1-6|TRBV14|NA
CASSRDRGLSPLHF
TGTGCCAGCAGCCGCGACAGGGGGCTTTCACCCCTCCACTTT
>TRBD1|TRBJ2-1|TRBV9|NA
CASSQNRGPGNEQFF
TGTGCCAGCAGCCAAAACAGGGGGCCAGGGAATGAGCAGTTCTTC
>TRBD2|TRBJ2-1|TRBV10-3|NA
CAISESTSGGYNEQFF
TGTGCCATCAGTGAGTCTACTAGCGGGGGCTACAATGAGCAGTTCTTC
>TRBD1|TRBJ2-7|TRBV3-1/TRBV3-2|NA
CASSPILRTGGYEQYF
TGTGCCAGCAGCCCTATACTCCGGACAGGGGGCTACGAGCAGTACTTC
>NA|TRBJ2-2|TRBV19|NA
CASSIEGAAGELFF
TGTGCCAGTAGTATAGAGGGGGCGGCCGGGGAGCTGTTTTTT
>NA|TRBJ2-5|TRBV7-7|NA
CASSRLGETQYF
TGTGCCAGTTCGAGATTGGGCGAGACCCAGTACTTC
>NA|TRBJ1-2|TRBV18|NA
CASSATGTTNYGYTF
TGTGCCAGCTCAGCAACCGGGACAACGAACTATGGCTACACCTTC
>TRBD1|TRBJ2-1|TRBV10-2|NA
CASSEPTGDEQFF
TGCGCCAGCAGTGAGCCAACAGGGGATGAGCAGTTCTTC
>NA|TRBJ1-2|TRBV5-4|NA
CASSPGGGNYGYTF
TGTGCCAGCAGCCCGGGAGGGGGGAACTATGGCTACACCTTC
>TRBD2|TRBJ2-3|TRBV6-5|NA
CASTRAGGSWDTQYF
TGTGCCAGCACTCGAGCGGGGGGTTCGTGGGATACGCAGTATTTT
>TRBD1|TRBJ2-5|TRBV19|NA
CASSILLGQGLETQYF
TGTGCCAGTAGTATATTGTTGGGACAGGGGTTAGAGACCCAGTACTTC
>TRBD1|TRBJ1-2|TRBV29-1|NA
CSVGDRGRGGYTF
TGCAGCGTTGGGGACAGGGGAAGGGGTGGCTACACCTTC
>NA|TRBJ1-3|TRBV12-3/TRBV12-4|NA
CASTLSGNTIYF
TGTGCCAGCACCTTATCTGGAAACACCATATATTTT
>NA|TRBJ1-5|TRBV6-6|NA
CASSHPRPAGNQPQHF
TGTGCCAGCAGTCACCCTAGACCGGCGGGCAATCAGCCCCAGCATTTT
>TRBD1|TRBJ1-4|TRBV27|NA
CASSRRQGTNEKLFF
TGTGCCAGCAGTCGAAGACAGGGGACTAATGAAAAACTGTTTTTT
>NA|TRBJ1-4|TRBV7-2|few
CASSLGRLNEKLFF
TGTGCCAGCAGCTTAGGGAGACTTAATGAAAAACTGTTTTTT
>TRBD1|TRBJ2-7|TRBV6-2/TRBV6-3|NA
CASSDRGYEQYF
TGTGCCAGCAGTGACAGGGGTTACGAGCAGTACTTC
>TRBD2|TRBJ2-1|TRBV7-9|NA
CASSLDGGASNEQFF
TGTGCCAGCAGCTTAGACGGGGGGGCGTCCAATGAGCAGTTCTTC
>NA|TRBJ1-2|TRBV5-4|few
CASSLIGGNYGYTF
TGTGCCAGCAGCTTGATTGGGGGGAACTATGGCTACACCTTC
>TRBD1|TRBJ1-2|TRBV5-6|few
CASSTGTGDGYTF
TGTGCCAGCAGCACGGGGACAGGGGATGGCTACACCTTC
>NA|TRBJ1-1|TRBV4-3|NA
CASSQDWGRGTEAFF
TGCGCCAGCAGCCAAGATTGGGGGCGAGGCACTGAAGCTTTCTTT
>NA|TRBJ1-1|TRBV19|NA
CASSISMNTEAFF
TGTGCCAGTAGTATTAGCATGAACACTGAAGCTTTCTTT
>NA|TRBJ1-1|TRBV5-4|NA
CASSLDQGENTEAFF
TGTGCCAGCAGCTTGGATCAGGGCGAGAACACTGAAGCTTTCTTT
>TRBD2|TRBJ2-5|TRBV6-6|NA
CASSLRTSGGMGQETQYF
TGTGCCAGCAGTCTTCGGACTAGCGGGGGGATGGGCCAAGAGACCCAGTACTTC
>NA|TRBJ1-1|TRBV20-1|NA
CSARGGGQAFF
TGCAGTGCTAGAGGGGGGGGGCAAGCTTTCTTT
>TRBD2|TRBJ2-2|TRBV4-1|NA
CASSQVTGTSLGTGELFF
TGCGCCAGCAGCCAAGTAACCGGGACTAGTCTAGGCACCGGGGAGCTGTTTTTT
>TRBD1|TRBJ2-2|TRBV7-9|NA
CASSPRTGPTGELFF
TGTGCCAGCAGCCCCCGGACAGGGCCCACCGGGGAGCTGTTTTTT
>TRBD1|TRBJ2-7|TRBV6-5|once
CASRGTGPPYEQYF
TGTGCCAGCAGAGGGACAGGGCCCCCCTACGAGCAGTACTTC
>NA|TRBJ1-6|TRBV11-2|NA
CASSAKAADSSYNSPLHF
TGTGCCAGCAGCGCAAAGGCAGCTGACAGCTCCTATAATTCACCCCTCCACTTT
>NA|TRBJ1-5|TRBV5-1|NA
CASSLGARGSNQPQHF
TGCGCCAGCAGCTTGGGGGCGAGGGGGAGCAATCAGCCCCAGCATTTT
>TRBD1|TRBJ1-6|TRBV9|NA
CASSLPGQGGSPLHF
TGTGCCAGCAGCCTCCCGGGACAGGGGGGATCACCCCTCCACTTT
>TRBD2|TRBJ2-3|TRBV5-4|NA
CASSLPGLGADTQYF
TGTGCCAGCAGCTTGCCTGGACTAGGTGCAGATACGCAGTATTTT
>NA|TRBJ2-2|TRBV29-1|once
CTSRGNTGELFF
TGCACCTCCCGGGGGAACACCGGGGAGCTGTTTTTT
>TRBD2|TRBJ2-2|TRBV7-2|NA
CASSASGLAGSGELFF
TGTGCCAGCAGCGCCTCTGGACTAGCGGGGTCCGGGGAGCTGTTTTTT
>TRBD1|TRBJ1-3|TRBV3-1/TRBV3-2|once
CASSRQGEGNTIYF
TGTGCCAGCAGTCGACAGGGGGAGGGAAACACCATATATTTT